The 32 T cell receptor beta chains reported below all come from one sample, sequenced in a study of cytomegalovirus exposure and HLA in healthy donors. The PCR was carried out with 60 Vbeta primers and 13 Jbeta primers. The protocol was immunoSEQ multiplex PCR, while the TCRdb copy is restricted to in-frame clones and leaves out a portion. The repertoire includes about 130,000 clones, about 15% of them detected once, and approximately 2.9% sits in the top ten. Sequenced sample: PBMCs. These receptors came from a female donor in good health and CMV-seropositive.

The V and J genes are TRBV27 and TRBJ2-7; D may be TRBD2 (6 bases). CDR3 length equals 14 residues. In germline, CDR1 is MNHEY, CDR2 SMNVEV (reference sequence). Trimming shortened V by 2 bases and J by 7 bases, and 15 bases separated the two germline ends. CDR3 amino acids: CASSLLGGTQEQYF. The CDR3 coding sequence is TGTGCCAGCAGTTTACTTGGAGGGACTCAAGAGCAGTACTTC.

CDR3 coding DNA: TGTGCCAGCAGTTTATACGACTTTAATGAGCAGTTCTTC. Encoded protein: CASSLYDFNEQFF. V usage is TRBV28 and J usage is TRBJ2-1; D is unclear. V lost 1 base and J lost 7, with 8 bases in between. CDR3 length equals 13 residues. Germline CDR1 reads MDHEN; CDR2 reads SYDVKM.

This clone came up a few times. The chain uses TRBV5-4 and TRBJ1-2; D gene uncertain. Trimming removed 4 bases at V and 1 base at J, with 11 bases between. The CDR3 is 14 amino acids. Germline V gene data show CDR1 as SGHNT and CDR2 as YYREEE (reference sequence). The CDR3 DNA is TGTGCCAGCAGCCTTGCCGGGGATAACTATGGCTACACCTTC. It specifies CASSLAGDNYGYTF. The full variable domain, in which reference TRBV5-4 and TRBJ1-2 provide the parts outside the CDR3, is ETGVTQSPTHLIKTRGQQVTLRCSSQSGHNTVSWYQQALGQGPQFIFQYYREEENGRGNFPPRFSGLQFPNYSSELNVNALELDDSALYLCASSLAGDNYGYTFGSGTRLTVV.

This clone was detected a few times. The CDR3 bases are TGTGCCACCAGCAGAGATCCTTATAGCAATCAGCCCCAGCATTTT. Translated, it gives CATSRDPYSNQPQHF. The chain links TRBV15 to TRBJ1-5; D ambiguous. Germline assignment: CDR1 LNHNV and CDR2 YYDKDF (reference sequence). The CDR3 covers 15 residues. V was trimmed by 0 bases and J by 0 bases, leaving 6 bases between them.

This clone has more than one count but fewer than ten. This chain connects TRBV5-1 to TRBJ2-7; D is possibly TRBD2 (7 bases). The CDR3 has 16 amino acids. V lost 0 bases and J lost 1, with 14 bases in between. Per the germline V gene, CDR1 is SGHRS and CDR2 is YFSETQ. The CDR3 DNA follows: TGCGCCAGCAGCTTGGACGGGGGGCCAATTTCCTACGAGCAGTACTTC. The encoded protein is CASSLDGGPISYEQYF.

The J gene is TRBJ2-3, the V gene TRBV4-1, with TRBD1 as a possible D gene (6 bases). CDR1 and CDR2 (germline): MGHRA, YSYEKL. The CDR3 sequence is 17 residues long. Trimming stripped 4 bases from V and 0 bases from J, with 17 bases between. This CDR3 reads CASSRLWGPTSTDTQYF. The DNA for the CDR3 is TGCGCCAGCAGCCGACTATGGGGGCCGACTAGCACAGATACGCAGTATTTT.

This clone was observed a few times. The CDR3 DNA reads TGTGCCAGCAGCCTCGACAGTTTAGCCGAAGCTTTCTTT. Translated: CASSLDSLAEAFF. The chain links TRBV14 to TRBJ1-1, with a tentative D call TRBD1 (5 bases). The CDR3 extends over 13 amino acids. V shed 4 bases and J shed 8 bases, with 14 bases lying between them. In germline, CDR1 is SGHDN, CDR2 FVKESK.

This chain connects TRBV2 to TRBJ1-1; no definite D call. CDR3 size: 15 residues. The germline V gene has CDR1 SNHLY and CDR2 FYNNEI. The V end was cut by 2 bases, the J end by 1 base, with 11 bases between. Here the CDR3 reads CASSEYGLTNTEAFF. CDR3 coding DNA: TGTGCCAGCAGTGAATATGGACTGACGAACACTGAAGCTTTCTTT.

CDR3 residues: CASGSGSTDTQYF. CDR3 DNA: TGTGCCAGCGGAAGCGGGAGCACAGATACGCAGTATTTT. The V gene is TRBV7-2, the J gene TRBJ2-3; a weak D match, TRBD2 (6 bases). Germline loops: CDR1 SGHTA, CDR2 FQGNSA. The CDR3 has 13 amino acids. V was pared by 8 bases and J by 0 bases, with 9 bases between.

The chain joins TRBV5-1 to TRBJ2-3; 8 bases map to TRBD2. The CDR3 extends over 17 amino acids. V lost 0 bases, J lost 2 bases, and 8 bases stayed unmatched. Germline V gene lookup returns CDR1 SGHRS and CDR2 YFSETQ. The CDR3 DNA reads TGCGCCAGCAGCTTGGCCGGGAGCGGGGGATACACAGATACGCAGTATTTT. This codes for CASSLAGSGGYTDTQYF.

The CDR3 coding sequence is TGCGCCAGCAGCTTGGAGTGGCCTCAGGGTCGCACCGGGGAGCTGTTTTTT. Residues: CASSLEWPQGRTGELFF. The rearrangement uses TRBV5-1 and TRBJ2-2; tentatively, D is TRBD1 (5 bases). The CDR3 length is 17 residues. The V gene lost 0 bases and the J gene lost 4 bases, with 16 bases spanning the gap. The germline CDR1 and CDR2 sequences are SGHRS and YFSETQ. The full variable domain, completed using reference TRBV5-1 and TRBJ2-2, is KAGVTQTPRYLIKTRGQQVTLSCSPISGHRSVSWYQQTPGQGLQFLFEYFSETQRNKGNFPGRFSGRQFSNSRSEMNVSTLELGDSALYLCASSLEWPQGRTGELFFGEGSRLTVL.

In its sample, this clone was seen a few times. This chain uses TRBV7-8 with TRBJ2-7, with D maybe TRBD1 (6 bases). V shed 3 bases and J shed 0 bases, with 12 bases lying between them. The CDR3 is 15 residues long. Per the germline V gene, CDR1 is SGHVS and CDR2 is FQNEAQ. The chain's CDR3 is CASSLLGGYSYEQYF. The DNA for the CDR3 is TGTGCCAGCAGCTTGCTAGGGGGATACTCCTACGAGCAGTACTTC. Full variable domain (rest looked up from reference TRBV7-8 and TRBJ2-7): GAGVSQSPRYKVAKRGQDVALRCDPISGHVSLFWYQQALGQGPEFLTYFQNEAQLDKSGLPSDRFFAERPEGSVSTLKIQRTQQEDSAVYLCASSLLGGYSYEQYFGPGTRLTVT.

This chain connects TRBV6-5 to TRBJ2-7, with 12 bases lining up with TRBD2. The V and J ends lost 2 bases and 1 base, in that order; junction bases with no gene match: 3. The germline V gene encodes CDR1 MNHEY and CDR2 SVGAGI. This CDR3 contains 16 residues. CDR3 coding DNA: TGTGCCAGCAGTTACCGAGGACTAGCGGGATCCTACGAGCAGTACTTC. Protein: CASSYRGLAGSYEQYF.

In its sample, this clone was seen a few times. The chain is built from TRBV2 and TRBJ1-2, with TRBD1 identical over 7 bases. The V gene end was trimmed by 5 bases and the J gene end by 9 bases; junction bases not matched to a gene: 15. The CDR3 consists of 15 residues. CDR1 and CDR2 (germline): SNHLY, FYNNEI. This CDR3 is CASSPHVDRVISYTF. The DNA for the CDR3 is TGTGCCAGCAGTCCACATGTAGACAGGGTTATTAGCTACACCTTC.

The V gene is TRBV28, the J gene TRBJ1-5, with D perhaps matching TRBD1 (6 bases). CDR1 is MDHEN and CDR2 is SYDVKM in the germline V gene. The CDR3 spans 14 residues. V lost 3 bases to trimming and J lost 6 bases, with 12 bases between them. CDR3 in DNA: TGTGCCAGCAGTTTTCGGGGGGCCGCTCAGCCCCAGCATTTT. Its protein is CASSFRGAAQPQHF.

This clone was counted a few times. V and J are TRBV4-1 and TRBJ2-7; possibly TRBD2 for D (6 bases). The CDR3 consists of 18 residues. Germline values: CDR1 MGHRA, CDR2 YSYEKL. Deletions cut 3 bases from V and 7 bases from J, with 28 bases between. CDR3 coding DNA: TGCGCCAGCAGCCAGGGTCTTTTTTTGACGGGAGAGGATGTTGAGCAGTACTTC. Its translation is CASSQGLFLTGEDVEQYF.

The chain combines TRBV7-3 with TRBJ2-1; D remains unclear. CDR3 length: 14 amino acids. Germline V lookup: CDR1 SGHTA, CDR2 FQGTGA. V was clipped by 5 bases and J by 0 bases, with 8 bases between them. The CDR3 nucleotides read TGTGCCAGCAGCCCAATGAGCTCCTACAATGAGCAGTTCTTC. Protein product: CASSPMSSYNEQFF.

This clone has only a few counts. The rearrangement links TRBV27 to TRBJ2-1; 13 nucleotides line up with TRBD2. V was pared by 5 bases and J by 6 bases, with 4 bases of the junction left unmatched. The CDR3 totals 15 residues. CDR1 is MNHEY and CDR2 is SMNVEV in the germline V gene (reference sequence). The CDR3 DNA follows: TGTGCCAGCAGTCCCGGGACTAGCGGGGCCAATGAGCAGTTCTTC. Encoded protein: CASSPGTSGANEQFF.

This clone was seen a few times. The chain joins TRBV9 to TRBJ2-3; TRBD2 agrees at 9 bases. Germline CDR1 SGDLS, CDR2 YYNGEE. V lost 0 bases, J lost 0 bases, and 2 bases stayed unmatched. The CDR3 sequence is 16 residues long. Here the CDR3 DNA reads TGTGCCAGCAGCGTAGAGGGGACTAGCAGCACAGATACGCAGTATTTT. It yields the protein CASSVEGTSSTDTQYF.

V gene TRBV4-1 combines with J gene TRBJ1-2; D gene unclear. CDR1 MGHRA and CDR2 YSYEKL come from the germline V gene. V gave up 0 bases and J gave up 0 bases, with 8 bases separating them. The CDR3 runs to 15 residues. CDR3 sequence reads: CASSQESRSNYGYTF. The CDR3 DNA reads as TGCGCCAGCAGCCAAGAATCTCGGTCTAACTATGGCTACACCTTC.

DNA for the CDR3: TGCGCCAGCAGTGAGTTCAGCGGGGGAAAAGAGACCCAGTACTTC. Protein product: CASSEFSGGKETQYF. The chain links TRBV10-1 to TRBJ2-5; 8 bases match TRBD2. Trimming took 1 base from V and 3 from J; bases not matched to a gene: 4. CDR1 is WNHNN and CDR2 is SYGVQD in the germline V gene (reference sequence). This CDR3 comprises 15 residues.

The rearrangement links TRBV6-1 to TRBJ1-1; D unresolved. This CDR3 spans 14 amino acids. V lost 2 bases and J lost 3, with 10 bases in between. Looked up from germline, CDR1 is MNHNS and CDR2 is SASEGT. DNA for the CDR3: TGTGCCAGCAGTGAATGGTGGAGGGACACTGAAGCTTTCTTT. It codes for CASSEWWRDTEAFF.

In this sample, this clone turned up a few times. This chain connects TRBV20-1 to TRBJ2-7; the match to TRBD2 covers 10 bases. The ends lost 7 bases at V and 6 bases at J; junction bases unmatched: 3. Per germline, CDR1 DFQATT and CDR2 SNEGSKA (reference sequence). This CDR3 contains 11 residues. The CDR3: CSGQREGEQYF. The CDR3 region has the DNA TGCAGTGGACAGCGGGAGGGCGAGCAGTACTTC.

In DNA, the CDR3 is TGTGCCAGCAGTGAATCCCCTCTAGACAGGGATGATGAAAAACTGTTTTTT. Translation gives CASSESPLDRDDEKLFF. The chain links TRBV2 to TRBJ1-4, with 7 nucleotides matching TRBD1. From germline, CDR1 is SNHLY and CDR2 FYNNEI. There are 17 residues in the CDR3. Trimming cost V 2 bases and J 6 bases; bases outside gene matches: 12.

V and J are TRBV4-2 and TRBJ2-7; D might be TRBD2 (6 bases). Germline lookup yields CDR1 LGHNA and CDR2 YNFKEQ. V was pared by 4 bases and J by 2 bases, with 15 bases between. This CDR3 contains 15 residues. CDR3 nucleotide sequence: TGTGCCAGCAGCCGCGAAATAGGAGGGGCCTACGAGCAGTACTTC. Translated: CASSREIGGAYEQYF.

This clone was recorded a few times. The rearrangement joins TRBV19 to TRBJ2-1; a weak D match, TRBD1 (7 bases). Trimming left V 5 bases short and J 3 bases short, with 14 bases between. This CDR3 spans 15 amino acids. CDR1 and CDR2 (germline): LNHDA, SQIVND (reference sequence). CDR3 nucleotide sequence: TGTGCCAGTAGTGACAGGGCGGGGAGCTACAATGAGCAGTTCTTC. Amino acid sequence: CASSDRAGSYNEQFF.

The V call is TRBV10-2, the J call TRBJ2-7; no clear D gene. The CDR3 covers 12 residues. Trimming removed 9 bases at V and 1 base at J, with 10 bases between. CDR1 WSHSY and CDR2 SAAADI come from the germline V gene. This chain's CDR3 is CASLESSYEQYF. The CDR3 DNA is TGCGCCAGTCTAGAAAGTTCCTACGAGCAGTACTTC.

This clone has just a few counts. This rearrangement joins TRBV9 to TRBJ1-1, with D maybe TRBD1 (6 bases). V dropped 0 bases and J dropped 2 bases, with 8 bases sitting between them. The CDR3 loop spans 14 amino acids. The germline V gene has CDR1 SGDLS and CDR2 YYNGEE. The CDR3 region has the DNA TGTGCCAGCAGCGTAGCGGGGGGCAACACTGAAGCTTTCTTT. Its protein is CASSVAGGNTEAFF.

This clone has only a few counts. The V gene is TRBV28, the J gene TRBJ2-3, with 8 bases fitting TRBD2. Looked up from germline, CDR1 is MDHEN and CDR2 is SYDVKM. This CDR3 is built from 16 residues. Trimming cost V 3 bases and J 5 bases; bases outside gene matches: 10. The CDR3 sequence: CASSLASGYPQDTQYF. The CDR3 region has the DNA TGTGCCAGCAGTTTGGCTAGCGGGTATCCACAAGATACGCAGTATTTT.

The chain recombines TRBV4-3 with TRBJ2-7; 11 nucleotides agree with TRBD1. This CDR3 is 17 amino acids long. CDR1 and CDR2 (germline): LGHNA, YSLEER. The J segment lost 2 bases and the V segment lost 3 bases, leaving 9 bases of the junction unmatched. The CDR3 DNA reads TGCGCCAGCAGCCAGGTTGCCGGGACAGGGGGGGCCTACGAGCAGTACTTC. Protein product: CASSQVAGTGGAYEQYF.

This clone has more than one count but fewer than ten. V is TRBV6-5 and J is TRBJ2-3, with D hard to call. Trimming stripped 5 bases from V and 0 bases from J, with 9 bases between. This CDR3 has 14 residues. Germline lookup yields CDR1 MNHEY and CDR2 SVGAGI. This chain's CDR3 is CASSKQPSTDTQYF. The DNA of the CDR3 is TGTGCCAGCAGTAAACAGCCTAGCACAGATACGCAGTATTTT.

The chain couples TRBV5-4 to TRBJ2-1; TRBD1 matches 7 bases. The CDR3 covers 15 residues. The V gene's germline CDR1 is SGHNT and CDR2 YYREEE (reference sequence). V lost 0 bases and J lost 6; bases outside the gene matches: 6. The CDR3 spells CASSLEGARGNEQFF. The CDR3, as DNA: TGTGCCAGCAGCTTGGAGGGGGCGCGAGGCAATGAGCAGTTCTTC.